The clone carrying this TCR beta chain was observed at least ten times. CDR3 length equals 19 residues. TCRdb ran MiXCR on the PCR reads and lists one entry per CDR3 protein. The sample includes around 460,000 distinct CDR3 sequences, around a fifth seen only once; the top ten take under 0.85%. The record originates from a study of molecular identifiers for immune sequencing clone quantification. The TCR sequence derives from a human donor in good health. Some libraries in this study had Jurkat cell RNA spiked in. The sample comprised naive CD8+ T cells from blood, with Jurkat cell RNA spiked in. Indicated subset: FACS-sorted CD8+CD4-CCR7+CD45RA+ naive T cells. The rearrangement links TRBV21-1 to TRBJ2-6; TRBD1 is taken as the D call from the table, unchecked against the DNA. TRBV21-1 is a documented pseudogene. CDR3 DNA sequence: TGTGCCAGCAGCAAAGCAGGTGACGACAGGATTACTGGGGCCAACGTCCTGACTTTC. Protein: CASSKAGDDRITGANVLTF.